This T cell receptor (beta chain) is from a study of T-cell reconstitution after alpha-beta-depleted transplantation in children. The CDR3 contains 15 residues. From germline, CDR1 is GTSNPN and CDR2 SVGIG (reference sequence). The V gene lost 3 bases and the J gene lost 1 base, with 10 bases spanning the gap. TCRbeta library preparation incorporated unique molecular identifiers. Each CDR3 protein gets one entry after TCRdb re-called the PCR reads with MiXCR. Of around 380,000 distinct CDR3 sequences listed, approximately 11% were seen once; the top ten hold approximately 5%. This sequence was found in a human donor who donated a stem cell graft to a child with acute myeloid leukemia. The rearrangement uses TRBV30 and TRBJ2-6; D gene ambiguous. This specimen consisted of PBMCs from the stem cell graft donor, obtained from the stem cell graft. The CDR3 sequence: CAWSPKGSGANVLTF. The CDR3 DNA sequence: TGTGCCTGGAGCCCGAAAGGTTCTGGGGCCAACGTCCTGACTTTC.